Listed below are T cell receptor beta chains from one sample, sequenced in a study of OX40 agonist ivuxolimab in advanced cancers. This table comes from immunoSEQ multiplex PCR, and its TCRdb copy is limited to in-frame clones, with some not included. Of around 58,000 clones in the sample, 65% to 85% were seen once. Sequenced material: CD4+ or CD8+ T cells sorted from blood, taken in a trial of the OX40 agonist ivuxolimab. Source of these receptors: an adult with an advanced solid tumor such as melanoma, head and neck, liver or kidney cancer. Each CDR3 is given with its conserved first and last residue. The order of the fields is clone size, D gene, J gene, V gene, CDR3 DNA, CDR3 protein. The D gene is left open where the match is weak. Where a row states a size, it is once, few, many or the class of an expanded clone; other rows omit it.

size: NA; D: NA; J: TRBJ2-1; V: TRBV27; DNA: TGTGCCAGCAGTTTAGCGGGGCCCAACAATGAGCAGTTCTTC; CDR3: CASSLAGPNNEQFF
size: NA; D: TRBD2; J: TRBJ2-1; V: TRBV12-5; DNA: TGTGCTAGTGGTTTGGCCTCCGGGACTATACATGAGCAGTTCTTC; CDR3: CASGLASGTIHEQFF
size: NA; D: NA; J: TRBJ1-1; V: TRBV19; DNA: TGTGCCAGTACCTCCCCGACTCTGAACACTGAAGCTTTCTTT; CDR3: CASTSPTLNTEAFF
size: few; D: TRBD1; J: TRBJ2-7; V: TRBV10-3; DNA: TGTGCCATCAGGCAAGGACAGGGTACCTACGAGCAGTACTTC; CDR3: CAIRQGQGTYEQYF
size: NA; D: NA; J: TRBJ2-7; V: TRBV7-2; DNA: TGTGCCAGCAGCTTAGCTAGTCACAGTTCCTACGAGCAGTACTTC; CDR3: CASSLASHSSYEQYF
size: NA; D: NA; J: TRBJ1-4; V: TRBV6-5; DNA: TGTGCCAGCAGTAGGGGTACAGCTAATGAAAAACTGTTTTTT; CDR3: CASSRGTANEKLFF
size: NA; D: TRBD1; J: TRBJ2-7; V: TRBV6-6; DNA: TGTGCCAGCAGTTACGGGACAGGGGGATTTGAGCAGTACTTC; CDR3: CASSYGTGGFEQYF
size: NA; D: TRBD1; J: TRBJ1-1; V: TRBV19; DNA: TGTGCCAGTAGTTCAGGGGGACACCACCCGAACACTGAAGCTTTCTTT; CDR3: CASSSGGHHPNTEAFF
size: NA; D: NA; J: TRBJ2-3; V: TRBV4-1; DNA: TGCGCCAGCAGCCAAGAGCGCACAGATACGCAGTATTTT; CDR3: CASSQERTDTQYF
size: NA; D: NA; J: TRBJ1-1; V: TRBV7-2; DNA: TGTGCCAGCAGCTTAGCGGTCAGGGTGACTGAAGCTTTCTTT; CDR3: CASSLAVRVTEAFF
size: NA; D: TRBD1; J: TRBJ1-5; V: TRBV7-8; DNA: TGTGCCAGCAGCCTGGACAGGGGGAATCAGCCCCAGCATTTT; CDR3: CASSLDRGNQPQHF
size: NA; D: NA; J: TRBJ1-5; V: TRBV30; DNA: TGTGCCTGGAGTAGTGGCGGTTATAGCAATCAGCCCCAGCATTTT; CDR3: CAWSSGGYSNQPQHF
size: NA; D: NA; J: TRBJ2-5; V: TRBV28; DNA: TGTGCCAGCAGTTTAGCGGGGGCCACCCAAGAGACCCAGTACTTC; CDR3: CASSLAGATQETQYF
size: NA; D: NA; J: TRBJ1-2; V: TRBV11-3; DNA: TGTGCCCGAAGACAGGACCCCCTAACTAACTATGGCTACACCTTC; CDR3: CARRQDPLTNYGYTF
size: NA; D: NA; J: TRBJ2-5; V: TRBV13; DNA: TGTGCCAGCAGCTTAGGCTTGGGGGCTTGGTACCAAGAGACCCAGTACTTC; CDR3: CASSLGLGAWYQETQYF
size: NA; D: NA; J: TRBJ2-1; V: TRBV7-8; DNA: TGTGCCAGCAGCTTTCCCGGTGAGCAGTTCTTC; CDR3: CASSFPGEQFF
size: once; D: NA; J: TRBJ1-2; V: TRBV5-1; DNA: TGCGCCAGCAGCTTGGGAGACGGGGACTATGGCTACACCTTC; CDR3: CASSLGDGDYGYTF
size: many; D: TRBD1; J: TRBJ2-5; V: TRBV10-2; DNA: TGCGCCAGCAGTCAGGGGGCCAGAGAGACCCAGTACTTC; CDR3: CASSQGARETQYF
size: NA; D: TRBD2; J: TRBJ2-7; V: TRBV5-1; DNA: TGCGCCAGCAGCCAAACTAGCGGGAGGTCTTACGAGCAGTACTTC; CDR3: CASSQTSGRSYEQYF
size: NA; D: NA; J: TRBJ1-5; V: TRBV5-1; DNA: TGCGCCAGCAGCTTGTCAGGGTTTAATCAGCCCCAGCATTTT; CDR3: CASSLSGFNQPQHF
size: NA; D: TRBD1; J: TRBJ1-2; V: TRBV6-6; DNA: TGTGCCAGCAGTTTTTTCGACAGGGGGCAGGAGGGCTACACCTTC; CDR3: CASSFFDRGQEGYTF
size: once; D: TRBD2; J: TRBJ2-1; V: TRBV19; DNA: TGTGCCAGTAGTCTACGGACTAGCCGAGATGAGCAGTTCTTC; CDR3: CASSLRTSRDEQFF
size: once; D: NA; J: TRBJ2-3; V: TRBV5-5; DNA: TGTGCCAGCAGCTCGTTTTATTATGATACGCAGTATTTT; CDR3: CASSSFYYDTQYF
size: NA; D: TRBD1; J: TRBJ2-5; V: TRBV6-5; DNA: TGTGCCAGCAGTTGGGAAAGGGGGCCGCAAGAGACCCAGTACTTC; CDR3: CASSWERGPQETQYF
size: NA; D: NA; J: TRBJ1-2; V: TRBV29-1; DNA: TGCAGCGTTGAAGTATCGGGGTTACGCTACACCTTC; CDR3: CSVEVSGLRYTF
size: NA; D: NA; J: TRBJ1-4; V: TRBV20-1; DNA: TGCAGTGCTACAACTAATGAAAAACTGTTTTTT; CDR3: CSATTNEKLFF
size: NA; D: NA; J: TRBJ1-2; V: TRBV5-1; DNA: TGCGCCAGCAGTGCTAACTCTAACTATGGCTACACCTTC; CDR3: CASSANSNYGYTF
size: NA; D: TRBD1; J: TRBJ1-4; V: TRBV11-2; DNA: TGTGCCAGCAGCGGCCGGGACAGGGGAAATAATGAAAAACTGTTTTTT; CDR3: CASSGRDRGNNEKLFF
size: NA; D: TRBD2; J: TRBJ2-5; V: TRBV5-6; DNA: TGTGCCAGCAGCTTTACTAGCGGGGGGGTGGAGACCCAGTACTTC; CDR3: CASSFTSGGVETQYF
size: NA; D: NA; J: TRBJ1-6; V: TRBV30; DNA: TGTGCCTGGAGGACGGTGAGCTCCTATAATTCACCCCTCCACTTT; CDR3: CAWRTVSSYNSPLHF
size: NA; D: NA; J: TRBJ2-3; V: TRBV30; DNA: TGTGCCTGGACCCCCGCAGATACGCAGTATTTT; CDR3: CAWTPADTQYF
size: NA; D: NA; J: TRBJ1-3; V: TRBV7-6; DNA: TGTGCCAGCAGCGTCGGTTTGATGGGGGCCGGAAACACCATATATTTT; CDR3: CASSVGLMGAGNTIYF